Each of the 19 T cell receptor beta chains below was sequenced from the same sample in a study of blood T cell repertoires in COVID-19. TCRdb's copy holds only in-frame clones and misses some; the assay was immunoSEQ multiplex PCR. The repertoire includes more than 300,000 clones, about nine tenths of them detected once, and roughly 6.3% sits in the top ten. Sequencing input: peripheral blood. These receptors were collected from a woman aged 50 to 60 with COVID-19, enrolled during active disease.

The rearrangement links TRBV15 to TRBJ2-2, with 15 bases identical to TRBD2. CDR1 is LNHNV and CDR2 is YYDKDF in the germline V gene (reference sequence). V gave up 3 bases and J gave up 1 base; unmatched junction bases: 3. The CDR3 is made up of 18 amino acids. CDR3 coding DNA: TGTGCCACCAGCAGGAAGGGACTAGCGGGAGGGAACACCGGGGAGCTGTTTTTT. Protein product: CATSRKGLAGGNTGELFF.

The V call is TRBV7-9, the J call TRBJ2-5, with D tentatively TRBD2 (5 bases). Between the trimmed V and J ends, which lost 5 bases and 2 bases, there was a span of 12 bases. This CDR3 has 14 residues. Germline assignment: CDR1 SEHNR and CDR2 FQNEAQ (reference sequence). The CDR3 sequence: CASSLPRAQETQYF. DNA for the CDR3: TGTGCCAGCAGCCTCCCGAGGGCACAAGAGACCCAGTACTTC.

CDR3 amino acids: CASSLSAGEYQPQHF. In DNA form, the CDR3 reads TGTGCCAGCAGTTTATCGGCAGGGGAATATCAGCCCCAGCATTTT. The chain carries TRBV27 and TRBJ1-5; TRBD1 might be the D (6 bases). This CDR3 is built from 15 residues. The V end lost 0 bases, the J end lost 5 bases, and 11 bases lay between the germline ends. The germline V gene has CDR1 MNHEY and CDR2 SMNVEV (reference sequence).

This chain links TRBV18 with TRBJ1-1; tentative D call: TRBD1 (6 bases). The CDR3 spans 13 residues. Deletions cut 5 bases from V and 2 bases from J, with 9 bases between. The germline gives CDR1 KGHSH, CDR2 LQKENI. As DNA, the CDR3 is TGTGCCAGCTCAGGGGGACAAAACACTGAAGCTTTCTTT. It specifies CASSGGQNTEAFF.

The CDR3 region is CASSLPGLAGGRDEQYF. The CDR3 nucleotides read TGTGCCAGCAGCCTACCGGGACTAGCGGGAGGGAGAGACGAGCAGTACTTC. This chain connects TRBV4-2 to TRBJ2-7; 16 nucleotides line up with TRBD2. V dropped 4 bases and J dropped 5; count of bases not matched to a gene: 8. The V gene's germline CDR1 is LGHNA and CDR2 YNFKEQ. This CDR3 is built from 17 residues.

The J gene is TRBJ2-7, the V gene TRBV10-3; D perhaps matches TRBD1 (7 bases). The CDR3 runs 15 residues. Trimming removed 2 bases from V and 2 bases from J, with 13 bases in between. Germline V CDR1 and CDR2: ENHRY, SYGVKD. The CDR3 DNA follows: TGTGCCATCAGTGAGGCGACAGGGACTCCCTACGAGCAGTACTTC. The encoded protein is CAISEATGTPYEQYF.

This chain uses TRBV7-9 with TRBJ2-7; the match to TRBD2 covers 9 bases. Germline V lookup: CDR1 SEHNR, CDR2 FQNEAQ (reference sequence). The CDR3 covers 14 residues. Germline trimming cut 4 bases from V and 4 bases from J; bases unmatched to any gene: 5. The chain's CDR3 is CASSSGTSSYEQYF. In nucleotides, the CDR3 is TGTGCCAGCAGCTCCGGGACTAGCTCTTACGAGCAGTACTTC.

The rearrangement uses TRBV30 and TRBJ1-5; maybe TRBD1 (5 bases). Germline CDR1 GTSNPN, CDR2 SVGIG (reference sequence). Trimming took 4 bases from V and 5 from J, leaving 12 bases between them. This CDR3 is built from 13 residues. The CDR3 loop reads CAWTSAGDQPQHF. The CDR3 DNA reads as TGTGCCTGGACCAGCGCGGGGGATCAGCCCCAGCATTTT.

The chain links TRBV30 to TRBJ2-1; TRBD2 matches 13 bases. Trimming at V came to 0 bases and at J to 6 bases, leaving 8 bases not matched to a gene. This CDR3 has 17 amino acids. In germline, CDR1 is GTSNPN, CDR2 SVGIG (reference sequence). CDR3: CAWSVGLGLAGTNEQFF. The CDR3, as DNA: TGTGCCTGGAGTGTTGGGTTGGGACTAGCGGGGACCAATGAGCAGTTCTTC.

DNA for the CDR3: TGTGCCACCAGCAGGGGGCAGATGACAACAACTAATGAAAAACTGTTTTTT. Its protein product is CATSRGQMTTTNEKLFF. The gene calls are TRBV15 and TRBJ1-4, with D maybe TRBD1 (5 bases). Germline values: CDR1 LNHNV, CDR2 YYDKDF (reference sequence). V lost 3 bases and J lost 0, with 14 bases in between. This CDR3 is 17 amino acids long.

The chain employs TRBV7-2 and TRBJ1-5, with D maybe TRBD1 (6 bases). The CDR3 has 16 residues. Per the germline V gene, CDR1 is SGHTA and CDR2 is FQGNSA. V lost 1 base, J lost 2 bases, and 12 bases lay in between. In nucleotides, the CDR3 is TGTGCCAGCAGCTTAGAACAGGGTCCCGGCAATCAGCCCCAGCATTTT. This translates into CASSLEQGPGNQPQHF.

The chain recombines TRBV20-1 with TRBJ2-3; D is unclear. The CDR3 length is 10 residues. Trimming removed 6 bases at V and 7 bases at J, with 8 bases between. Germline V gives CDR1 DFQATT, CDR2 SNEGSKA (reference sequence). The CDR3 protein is CSATGNTQYF. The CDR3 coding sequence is TGCAGTGCGACGGGTAATACGCAGTATTTT.

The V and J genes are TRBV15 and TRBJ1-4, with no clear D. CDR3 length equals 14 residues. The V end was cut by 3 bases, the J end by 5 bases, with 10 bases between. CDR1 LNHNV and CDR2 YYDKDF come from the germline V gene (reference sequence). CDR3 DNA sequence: TGTGCCACCAGCAGCGGACTGCAAAATGAAAAACTGTTTTTT. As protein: CATSSGLQNEKLFF.

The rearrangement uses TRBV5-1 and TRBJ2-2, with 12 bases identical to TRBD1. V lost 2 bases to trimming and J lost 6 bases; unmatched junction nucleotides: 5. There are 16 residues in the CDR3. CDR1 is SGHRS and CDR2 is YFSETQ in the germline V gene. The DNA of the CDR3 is TGCGCCAGCAGCTTCTCCGGGACAGGGGGCTCCGGGGAGCTGTTTTTT. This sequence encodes CASSFSGTGGSGELFF.

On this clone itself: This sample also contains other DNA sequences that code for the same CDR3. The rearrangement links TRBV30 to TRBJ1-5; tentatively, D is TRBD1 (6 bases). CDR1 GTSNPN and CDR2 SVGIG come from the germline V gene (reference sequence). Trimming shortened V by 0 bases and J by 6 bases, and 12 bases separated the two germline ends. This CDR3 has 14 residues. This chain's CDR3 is CAWSVQGGGQPQHF. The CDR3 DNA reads TGTGCCTGGAGTGTACAGGGCGGGGGTCAGCCCCAGCATTTT.

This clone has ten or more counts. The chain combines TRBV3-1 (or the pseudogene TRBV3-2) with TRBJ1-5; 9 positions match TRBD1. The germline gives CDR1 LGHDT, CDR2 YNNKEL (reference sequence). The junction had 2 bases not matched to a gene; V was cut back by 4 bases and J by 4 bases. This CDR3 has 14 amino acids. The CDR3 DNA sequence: TGTGCCAGCAGCCGGGACAGGGTTAATCAGCCCCAGCATTTT. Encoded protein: CASSRDRVNQPQHF.

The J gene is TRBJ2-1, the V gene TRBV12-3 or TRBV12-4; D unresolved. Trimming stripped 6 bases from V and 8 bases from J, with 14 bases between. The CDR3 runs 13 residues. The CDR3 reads CASSPPSVDEQFF. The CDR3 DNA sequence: TGTGCCAGCAGCCCCCCTTCTGTCGATGAGCAGTTCTTC.

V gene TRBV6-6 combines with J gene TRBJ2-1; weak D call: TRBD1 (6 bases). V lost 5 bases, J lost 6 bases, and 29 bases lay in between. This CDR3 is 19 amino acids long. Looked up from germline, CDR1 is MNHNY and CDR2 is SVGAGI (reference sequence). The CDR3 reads CASSLAQGIRRGLINEQFF. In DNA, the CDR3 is TGTGCCAGCAGTCTTGCACAGGGAATTAGGCGCGGGCTCATCAATGAGCAGTTCTTC.

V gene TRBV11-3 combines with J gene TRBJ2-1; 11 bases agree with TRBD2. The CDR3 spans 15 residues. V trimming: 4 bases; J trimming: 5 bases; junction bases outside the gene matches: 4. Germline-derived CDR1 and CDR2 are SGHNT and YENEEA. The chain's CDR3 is CASSSGLAGNNEQFF. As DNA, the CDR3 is TGTGCCAGCAGCTCAGGACTAGCGGGTAACAATGAGCAGTTCTTC.